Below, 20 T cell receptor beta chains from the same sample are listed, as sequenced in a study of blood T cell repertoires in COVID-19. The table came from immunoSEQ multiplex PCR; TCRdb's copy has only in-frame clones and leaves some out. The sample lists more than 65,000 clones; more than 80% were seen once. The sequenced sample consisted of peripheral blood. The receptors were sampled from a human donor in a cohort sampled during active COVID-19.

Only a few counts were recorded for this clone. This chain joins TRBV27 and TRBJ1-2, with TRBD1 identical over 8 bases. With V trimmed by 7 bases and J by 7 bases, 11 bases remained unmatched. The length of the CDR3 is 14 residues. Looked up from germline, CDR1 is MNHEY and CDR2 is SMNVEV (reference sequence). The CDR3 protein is CASTPGTGGGGYTF. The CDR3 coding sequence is TGTGCCAGCACCCCCGGGACAGGAGGAGGTGGCTACACCTTC.

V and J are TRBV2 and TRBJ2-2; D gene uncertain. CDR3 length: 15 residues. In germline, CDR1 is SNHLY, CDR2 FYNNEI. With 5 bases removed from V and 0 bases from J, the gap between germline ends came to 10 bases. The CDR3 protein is CASSRSPSNTGELFF. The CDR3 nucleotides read TGTGCCAGCAGTCGTAGCCCCTCGAACACCGGGGAGCTGTTTTTT.

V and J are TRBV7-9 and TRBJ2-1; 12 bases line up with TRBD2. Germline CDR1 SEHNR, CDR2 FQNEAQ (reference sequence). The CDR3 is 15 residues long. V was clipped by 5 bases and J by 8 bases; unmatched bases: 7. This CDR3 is CASSRVTSGGYEQFF. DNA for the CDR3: TGTGCCAGCAGCCGTGTGACTAGCGGGGGCTATGAGCAGTTCTTC.

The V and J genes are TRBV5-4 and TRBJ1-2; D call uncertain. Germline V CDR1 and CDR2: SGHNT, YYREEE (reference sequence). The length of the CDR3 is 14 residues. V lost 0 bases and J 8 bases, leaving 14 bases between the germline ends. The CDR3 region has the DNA TGTGCCAGCAGCTTGGAGCGGGGATCGAGGGGCTACACCTTC. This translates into CASSLERGSRGYTF.

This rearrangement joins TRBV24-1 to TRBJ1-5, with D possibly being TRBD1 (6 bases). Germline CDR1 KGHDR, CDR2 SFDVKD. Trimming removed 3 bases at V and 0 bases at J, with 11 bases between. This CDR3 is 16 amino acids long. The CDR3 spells CATSDAGTTSNQPQHF. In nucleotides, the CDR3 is TGTGCCACCAGTGATGCCGGGACAACTAGCAATCAGCCCCAGCATTTT.

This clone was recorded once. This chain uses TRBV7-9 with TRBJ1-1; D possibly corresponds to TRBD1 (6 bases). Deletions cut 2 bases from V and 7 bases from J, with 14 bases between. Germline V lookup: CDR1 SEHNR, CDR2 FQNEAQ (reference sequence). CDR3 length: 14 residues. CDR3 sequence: CASSLMAGRGEAFF. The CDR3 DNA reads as TGTGCCAGCAGCTTAATGGCTGGCAGGGGTGAAGCTTTCTTT. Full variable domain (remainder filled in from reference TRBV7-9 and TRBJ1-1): DTGVSQNPRHKITKRGQNVTFRCDPISEHNRLYWYRQTLGQGPEFLTYFQNEAQLEKSRLLSDRFSAERPKGSFSTLEIQRTEQGDSAMYLCASSLMAGRGEAFFGQGTRLTVV.

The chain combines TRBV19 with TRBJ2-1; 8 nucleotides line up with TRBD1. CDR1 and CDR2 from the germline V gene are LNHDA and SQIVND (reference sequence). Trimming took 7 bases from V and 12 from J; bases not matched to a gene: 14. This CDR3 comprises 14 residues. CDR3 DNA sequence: TGTGCCAGTACCCCAGGGGGCCCTCTCAGGGCGCAGTTCTTC. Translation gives CASTPGGPLRAQFF.

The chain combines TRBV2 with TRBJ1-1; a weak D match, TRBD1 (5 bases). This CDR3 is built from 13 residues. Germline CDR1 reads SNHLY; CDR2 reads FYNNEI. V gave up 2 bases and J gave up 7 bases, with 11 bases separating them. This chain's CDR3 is CASSENAGGEAFF. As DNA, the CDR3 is TGTGCCAGCAGTGAAAACGCCGGGGGTGAAGCTTTCTTT.

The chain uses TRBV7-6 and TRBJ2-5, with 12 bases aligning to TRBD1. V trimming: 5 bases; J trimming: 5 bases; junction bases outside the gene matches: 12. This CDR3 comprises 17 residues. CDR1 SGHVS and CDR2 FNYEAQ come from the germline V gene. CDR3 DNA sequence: TGTGCCAGCAGCCTTAGGCCGGGACAGGGGGCGAGTGAGACCCAGTACTTC. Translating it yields CASSLRPGQGASETQYF.

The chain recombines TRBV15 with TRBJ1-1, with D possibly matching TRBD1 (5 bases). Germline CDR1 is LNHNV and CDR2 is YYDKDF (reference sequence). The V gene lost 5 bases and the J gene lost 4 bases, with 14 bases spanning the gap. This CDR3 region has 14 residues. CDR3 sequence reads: CATSVGGMGTEAFF. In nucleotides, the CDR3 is TGTGCCACCAGCGTGGGGGGAATGGGCACTGAAGCTTTCTTT.

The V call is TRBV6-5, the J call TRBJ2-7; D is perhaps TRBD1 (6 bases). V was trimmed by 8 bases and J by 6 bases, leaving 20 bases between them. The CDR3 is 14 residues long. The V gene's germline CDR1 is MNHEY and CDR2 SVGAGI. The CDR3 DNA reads TGTGCCAGCGAGGGGAATATCGACAGGTCCGAGCAGTACTTC. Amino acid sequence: CASEGNIDRSEQYF.

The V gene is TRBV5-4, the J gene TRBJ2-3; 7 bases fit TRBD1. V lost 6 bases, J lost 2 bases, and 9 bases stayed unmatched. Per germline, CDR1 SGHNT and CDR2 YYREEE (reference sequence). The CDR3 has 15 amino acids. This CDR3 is CASTSGTDNTDTQYF. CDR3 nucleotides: TGTGCCAGCACCTCTGGGACAGATAACACAGATACGCAGTATTTT.

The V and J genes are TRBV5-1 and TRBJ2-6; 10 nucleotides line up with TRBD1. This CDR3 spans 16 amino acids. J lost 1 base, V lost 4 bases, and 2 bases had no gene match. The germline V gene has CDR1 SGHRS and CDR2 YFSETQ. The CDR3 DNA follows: TGCGCCAGCAGCCGGGACAGGGGATCTGGGGCCAACGTCCTGACTTTC. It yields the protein CASSRDRGSGANVLTF.

CDR3 sequence (DNA): TGTGCCAGCAGGAACAGATCCTATAGCAATCAGCCCCAGCATTTT. Its translation: CASRNRSYSNQPQHF. The rearrangement uses TRBV27 and TRBJ1-5; D gene uncertain. V lost 6 bases to trimming and J lost 0 bases, with 12 bases between them. CDR1 and CDR2 (germline): MNHEY, SMNVEV (reference sequence). This CDR3 spans 15 amino acids.

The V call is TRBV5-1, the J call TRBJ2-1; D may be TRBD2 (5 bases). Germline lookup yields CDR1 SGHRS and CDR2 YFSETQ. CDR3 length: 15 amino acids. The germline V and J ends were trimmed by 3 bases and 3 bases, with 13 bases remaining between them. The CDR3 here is CASSSEGSLYNEQFF. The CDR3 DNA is TGCGCCAGCAGCTCCGAGGGATCCCTCTACAATGAGCAGTTCTTC.

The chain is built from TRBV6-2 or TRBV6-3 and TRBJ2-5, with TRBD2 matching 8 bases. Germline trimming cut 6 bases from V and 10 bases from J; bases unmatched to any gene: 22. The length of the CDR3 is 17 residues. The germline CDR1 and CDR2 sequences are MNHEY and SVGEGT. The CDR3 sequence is CASSAIPGLVQRGGQYF. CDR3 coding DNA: TGTGCCAGCAGCGCTATACCGGGACTAGTTCAGCGCGGGGGCCAGTACTTC.

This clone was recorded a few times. The CDR3 region is CASSVRRDRVNSPLHF. As DNA, the CDR3 is TGTGCCAGCAGTGTCCGCCGGGACAGGGTTAATTCACCCCTCCACTTT. This chain uses TRBV27 with TRBJ1-6; 9 bases fit TRBD1. This CDR3 has 16 residues. V dropped 5 bases and J dropped 6; count of bases not matched to a gene: 8. Germline values: CDR1 MNHEY, CDR2 SMNVEV (reference sequence).

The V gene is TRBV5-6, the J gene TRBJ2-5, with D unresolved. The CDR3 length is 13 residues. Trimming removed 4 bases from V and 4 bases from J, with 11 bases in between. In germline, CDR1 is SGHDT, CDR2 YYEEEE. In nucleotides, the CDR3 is TGTGCCAGCAGCCTCCATCCGGTAGAGACCCAGTACTTC. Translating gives CASSLHPVETQYF.

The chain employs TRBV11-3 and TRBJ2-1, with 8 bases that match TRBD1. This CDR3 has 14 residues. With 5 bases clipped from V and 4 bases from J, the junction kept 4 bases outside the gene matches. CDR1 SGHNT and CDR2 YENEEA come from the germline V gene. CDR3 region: CASSPGQGYNEQFF. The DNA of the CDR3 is TGTGCCAGCAGCCCCGGACAGGGATACAATGAGCAGTTCTTC.

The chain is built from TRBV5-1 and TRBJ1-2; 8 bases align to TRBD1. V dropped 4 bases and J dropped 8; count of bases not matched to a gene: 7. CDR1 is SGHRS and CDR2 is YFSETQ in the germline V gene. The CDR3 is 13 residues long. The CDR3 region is CASSTGQGDGYTF. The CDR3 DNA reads TGCGCCAGCAGCACAGGACAGGGAGACGGCTACACCTTC.